These 26 T cell receptor beta chains came from one sample sequenced in a study of shared clonotypes between healthy human individuals. The method was immunoSEQ multiplex PCR; TCRdb's version includes in-frame clones alone and lacks a portion of them. The table lists over 2,000,000 clones, 80% to 95% of them singletons. Naive-designated CD8 cells lacked CD45RO, were positively enriched for CCR7, and omitted terminally differentiated effector memory CD45RA+ cells. Sequenced: naive CD8+ T cells from PBMCs. The receptors stem from a man between 18 and 29 years old in good health. Some clones in this sample may be carry-over from other donors' samples.

The chain carries TRBV5-5 and TRBJ2-7; D might be TRBD1 (5 bases). CDR1 and CDR2 from the germline V gene are SGHKS and YYEKEE (reference sequence). V shed 3 bases and J shed 4 bases, with 14 bases lying between them. The CDR3 consists of 14 residues. In nucleotides, the CDR3 is TGTGCCAGCAGCTCCCAGGGATGGAGTTACGAGCAGTACTTC. Encoded protein: CASSSQGWSYEQYF. Filled out from reference TRBV5-5 and TRBJ2-7, the complete variable domain reads DAGVTQSPTHLIKTRGQQVTLRCSPISGHKSVSWYQQVLGQGPQFIFQYYEKEERGRGNFPDRFSARQFPNYSSELNVNALLLGDSALYLCASSSQGWSYEQYFGPGTRLTVT.

V and J are TRBV28 and TRBJ2-1; D might be TRBD1 or TRBD2, each matching 5 bases. The CDR3 sequence is 14 residues long. Germline V gene data show CDR1 as MDHEN and CDR2 as SYDVKM. With 8 bases removed from V and 6 bases from J, the gap between germline ends came to 17 bases. The CDR3 sequence: CASAPTAALNEQFF. DNA for the CDR3: TGTGCCAGCGCCCCGACAGCGGCTCTCAATGAGCAGTTCTTC.

The chain employs TRBV6-7 and TRBJ2-1, with TRBD1 matching over 7 bases. TRBV6-7 counts as an open reading frame of uncertain function. The CDR3 extends over 15 amino acids. V dropped 7 bases and J dropped 0; count of bases not matched to a gene: 6. CDR3 coding DNA: TGTGCCAGCATACTGGGACAGAGCTCCTACAATGAGCAGTTCTTC. Translating it yields CASILGQSSYNEQFF.

The CDR3 protein is CSVGGTGGQPQHF. CDR3 DNA: TGCAGCGTTGGCGGGACAGGGGGTCAGCCCCAGCATTTT. The chain employs TRBV29-1 and TRBJ1-5; 11 nucleotides match TRBD1. The V gene end was trimmed by 4 bases and the J gene end by 6 bases; junction bases not matched to a gene: 2. The CDR3 runs 13 residues. CDR1 SQVTM and CDR2 ANQGSEA come from the germline V gene. The whole variable domain, filled in from reference TRBV29-1 and TRBJ1-5, reads SAVISQKPSRDICQRGTSLTIQCQVDSQVTMMFWYRQQPGQSLTLIATANQGSEATYESGFVIDKFPISRPNLTFSTLTVSNMSPEDSSIYLCSVGGTGGQPQHFGDGTRLSIL.

The J gene is TRBJ2-7, the V gene TRBV6-1; D possibly matches TRBD1 or TRBD2 (6 bases each). This CDR3 has 14 amino acids. V was clipped by 3 bases and J by 3 bases, with 12 bases between them. Germline CDR1 is MNHNS and CDR2 is SASEGT. CDR3 nucleotide sequence: TGTGCCAGCAGTGAGGGGGGCATTATCTACGAGCAGTACTTC. Its translation: CASSEGGIIYEQYF.

In this sample, this clone turned up once. The chain links TRBV30 to TRBJ2-7, with D uncertain. This CDR3 is built from 13 residues. V shed 5 bases and J shed 3 bases, with 14 bases lying between them. Germline V gene sequence: CDR1 GTSNPN, CDR2 SVGIG (reference sequence). The CDR3 loop is CAWERRADYEQYF. CDR3 coding DNA: TGTGCCTGGGAGCGTAGGGCCGACTACGAGCAGTACTTC.

This clone occurred once. The rearrangement links TRBV28 to TRBJ1-5, with 7 bases lining up with TRBD1. J lost 1 base, V lost 6 bases, and 9 bases had no gene match. CDR3 size: 16 residues. The germline gives CDR1 MDHEN, CDR2 SYDVKM. This chain's CDR3 is CASRHRQGTSNQPQHF. In nucleotides, the CDR3 is TGTGCCAGCAGACACCGACAGGGAACGAGCAATCAGCCCCAGCATTTT.

V is TRBV6-5 and J is TRBJ2-1, with D possibly TRBD2 on 7 matching bases. Germline CDR1 reads MNHEY; CDR2 reads SVGAGI. This CDR3 contains 15 residues. V lost 6 bases and J lost 10, with 22 bases in between. The CDR3 loop is CASSLSLSSGQEQFF. CDR3 in DNA: TGTGCCAGCAGCCTGAGCTTGTCTAGCGGACAGGAGCAGTTCTTC.

This clone occurred once. This rearrangement joins TRBV28 to TRBJ2-1, with D maybe TRBD2 (6 bases). V lost 8 bases to trimming and J lost 7 bases, with 15 bases between them. CDR1 MDHEN and CDR2 SYDVKM come from the germline V gene. The CDR3 is 13 residues long. CDR3 sequence: CASSYWTTNEQFF. CDR3 bases: TGTGCCAGCTCGTATTGGACTACAAATGAGCAGTTCTTC.

The table lists this clone with a count of one. The chain couples TRBV30 to TRBJ2-3; weak D call: TRBD2 (6 bases). Germline CDR1 is GTSNPN and CDR2 is SVGIG (reference sequence). V was clipped by 4 bases and J by 2 bases, with 10 bases between them. The CDR3 is 13 amino acids. The CDR3 spells CAWTSGFTDTQYF. The CDR3 DNA reads as TGTGCCTGGACCAGCGGGTTCACAGATACGCAGTATTTT.

The chain joins TRBV28 to TRBJ2-1, with D hard to call. This CDR3 is 15 amino acids long. Germline CDR1 MDHEN, CDR2 SYDVKM. The V end lost 1 base, the J end lost 10 bases, and 17 bases lay between the germline ends. Here the CDR3 reads CASSLFISKGKEQFF. The CDR3 DNA reads TGTGCCAGCAGTTTATTTATCTCGAAGGGCAAGGAGCAGTTCTTC.

This clone has only one observation. V is TRBV7-9 and J is TRBJ2-1; 12 positions agree with TRBD2. From germline, CDR1 is SEHNR and CDR2 FQNEAQ (reference sequence). With V trimmed by 1 base and J by 8 bases, 12 bases remained unmatched. This CDR3 is 18 amino acids long. The CDR3 bases are TGTGCCAGCAGCTTAGTAGGACTAGCGGGATATATTGGGGATGAGCAGTTCTTC. This sequence encodes CASSLVGLAGYIGDEQFF.

The rearrangement uses TRBV4-3 and TRBJ2-7, with D possibly matching TRBD2 (5 bases). CDR1 and CDR2 from the germline V gene are LGHNA and YSLEER. The V end lost 4 bases, the J end lost 6 bases, and 22 bases lay between the germline ends. The length of the CDR3 is 16 residues. DNA for the CDR3: TGCGCCAGCAGCCTTCAGGCTGACTACACGAACTCCGAGCAGTACTTC. It translates to CASSLQADYTNSEQYF.

The CDR3 region is CASSLAPAGGWSYEQYF. CDR3 DNA sequence: TGTGCCAGCAGCTTAGCGCCGGCGGGAGGATGGTCCTACGAGCAGTACTTC. V is TRBV7-9 and J is TRBJ2-7, with 8 nucleotides matching TRBD2. The CDR3 sequence is 17 residues long. Trimming took 0 bases from V and 1 from J; bases not matched to a gene: 8. Germline V gene lookup returns CDR1 SEHNR and CDR2 FQNEAQ (reference sequence). Full variable domain (missing parts from reference TRBV7-9 and TRBJ2-7): DTGVSQNPRHKITKRGQNVTFRCDPISEHNRLYWYRQTLGQGPEFLTYFQNEAQLEKSRLLSDRFSAERPKGSFSTLEIQRTEQGDSAMYLCASSLAPAGGWSYEQYFGPGTRLTVT.

To note about this clone: Other nucleotide sequences in the sample specify the same CDR3. In DNA form, the CDR3 reads TGTGCCAGCAGTTATGGCAGAAACTATGGCTACACCTTC. It yields the protein CASSYGRNYGYTF. The chain has TRBV6-5 and TRBJ1-2; unclear D gene. The length of the CDR3 is 13 residues. Trimming took off 3 bases at V and 2 bases at J, with 7 bases between the two ends. Germline CDR1 is MNHEY and CDR2 is SVGAGI.

The rearrangement uses TRBV21-1 and TRBJ2-3; TRBD2, the D gene given by the table, was not confirmed from the DNA. TRBV21-1 is a pseudogene segment. CDR3 length equals 17 residues. CDR3 bases: TGTGCCAGCAGCAAAGCATGCGCGGGAGGGCGCACAGATACGCAGTATTTT. Translated, it gives CASSKACAGGRTDTQYF.

The rearrangement uses TRBV28 and TRBJ2-7, with TRBD2 matching over 7 bases. CDR1 MDHEN and CDR2 SYDVKM come from the germline V gene. This CDR3 contains 14 residues. V dropped 3 bases and J dropped 3; count of bases not matched to a gene: 5. CDR3 sequence reads: CASSFGGFSYEQYF. CDR3 DNA: TGTGCCAGCAGTTTCGGGGGGTTCAGCTACGAGCAGTACTTC.

Concerning this clone itself: Other DNA sequences of this sample code for an identical CDR3. CDR3 coding DNA: TGTGCCAGCAGCTTAGCGACAGCTTACGAGCAGTACTTC. Translated: CASSLATAYEQYF. The V gene is TRBV7-9, the J gene TRBJ2-7, with a tentative D call TRBD1 (5 bases). The CDR3 is made up of 13 amino acids. The V gene lost 0 bases and the J gene lost 4 bases, with 7 bases spanning the gap. Germline V gene lookup returns CDR1 SEHNR and CDR2 FQNEAQ (reference sequence).

The chain employs TRBV7-3 and TRBJ2-1, with TRBD2 identical over 8 bases. The CDR3 is 16 amino acids. The V segment lost 5 bases and the J segment 9 bases; nucleotides outside the gene matches: 15. The V gene's germline CDR1 is SGHTA and CDR2 FQGTGA. The CDR3 spells CASSPLLGTRGGEQFF. In nucleotides, the CDR3 is TGTGCCAGCAGCCCCCTCTTGGGGACTAGGGGTGGTGAGCAGTTCTTC.

This chain uses TRBV27 with TRBJ2-3; 12 bases fit TRBD2. This CDR3 has 17 amino acids. V lost 7 bases to trimming and J lost 3 bases; unmatched junction nucleotides: 11. Germline-derived CDR1 and CDR2 are MNHEY and SMNVEV (reference sequence). This CDR3 is CASKELAGGLVTDTQYF. DNA for the CDR3: TGTGCCAGCAAAGAACTAGCGGGAGGACTCGTAACAGATACGCAGTATTTT.

The chain couples TRBV11-2 to TRBJ2-7; D is uncertain. Germline CDR1 and CDR2: SGHAT and FQNNGV. V was shortened by 2 bases and J by 2 bases, with 10 bases between the two germline ends. The length of the CDR3 is 14 residues. CDR3 nucleotides: TGTGCCAGCAGCTTATTTGAGGCGGCCTACGAGCAGTACTTC. Residues: CASSLFEAAYEQYF.

The chain couples TRBV5-1 to TRBJ2-7, with 10 bases aligning to TRBD2. The CDR3 contains 17 residues. The germline V gene has CDR1 SGHRS and CDR2 YFSETQ. Unmatched junction bases numbered 10, after V lost 0 bases and J lost 4 bases. The CDR3 here is CASSLGASGSSGYEQYF. Here the CDR3 DNA reads TGCGCCAGCAGCTTGGGCGCTAGCGGGAGTTCTGGGTACGAGCAGTACTTC. Full variable domain (remainder filled in from reference TRBV5-1 and TRBJ2-7): KAGVTQTPRYLIKTRGQQVTLSCSPISGHRSVSWYQQTPGQGLQFLFEYFSETQRNKGNFPGRFSGRQFSNSRSEMNVSTLELGDSALYLCASSLGASGSSGYEQYFGPGTRLTVT.

Comment on this clone: A read error may account for a junction end that differs from germline. This chain uses TRBV6-5 with TRBJ2-7, with TRBD2 matching 9 bases. The CDR3 runs 12 residues. Germline CDR1 is MNHEY and CDR2 is SVGAGI. CDR3 protein: CASSYSREGAYF. The CDR3 coding sequence is TGTGCCAGCAGTTACTCGCGGGAGGGGGCCTATTTC.

This chain joins TRBV6-5 and TRBJ2-1; TRBD1 might be the D (7 bases). From germline, CDR1 is MNHEY and CDR2 SVGAGI. V lost 1 base, J lost 8 bases, and 12 bases lay in between. This CDR3 has 14 amino acids. The CDR3 loop is CASSYFDREDEQFF. The DNA of the CDR3 is TGTGCCAGCAGTTACTTCGACAGGGAGGATGAGCAGTTCTTC.

This rearrangement joins TRBV10-3 to TRBJ2-7; D might be TRBD2 (6 bases). This CDR3 is built from 14 residues. V was cut by 6 bases and J by 4 bases, with 16 bases left in between. Germline CDR1 is ENHRY and CDR2 is SYGVKD. The CDR3 loop is CAIRGTAGEYEQYF. The CDR3 DNA reads TGTGCCATCAGGGGGACTGCCGGGGAGTACGAGCAGTACTTC.

The V call is TRBV10-1, the J call TRBJ2-7; D remains ambiguous. Germline V gene lookup returns CDR1 WNHNN and CDR2 SYGVQD (reference sequence). The CDR3 has 12 residues. V was cut by 6 bases and J by 7 bases, with 13 bases left in between. The CDR3 DNA reads as TGCGCCAGCAGAGGTAGTGGTACTGAGCAGTACTTC. Its protein product is CASRGSGTEQYF.